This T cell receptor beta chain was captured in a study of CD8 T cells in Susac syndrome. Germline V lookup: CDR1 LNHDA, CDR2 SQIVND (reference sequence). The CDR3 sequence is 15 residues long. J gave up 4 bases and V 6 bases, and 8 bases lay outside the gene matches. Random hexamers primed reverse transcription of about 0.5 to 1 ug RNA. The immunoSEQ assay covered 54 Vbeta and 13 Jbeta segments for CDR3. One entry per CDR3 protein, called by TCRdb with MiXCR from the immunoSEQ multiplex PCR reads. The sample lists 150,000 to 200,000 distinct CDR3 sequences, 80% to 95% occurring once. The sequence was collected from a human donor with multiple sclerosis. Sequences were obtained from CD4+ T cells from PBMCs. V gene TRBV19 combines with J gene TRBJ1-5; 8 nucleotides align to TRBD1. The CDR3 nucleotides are TGTGCCAGTAGGTTAGCCGGGACAGGAAATCAGCCCCAGCATTTT. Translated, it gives CASRLAGTGNQPQHF.